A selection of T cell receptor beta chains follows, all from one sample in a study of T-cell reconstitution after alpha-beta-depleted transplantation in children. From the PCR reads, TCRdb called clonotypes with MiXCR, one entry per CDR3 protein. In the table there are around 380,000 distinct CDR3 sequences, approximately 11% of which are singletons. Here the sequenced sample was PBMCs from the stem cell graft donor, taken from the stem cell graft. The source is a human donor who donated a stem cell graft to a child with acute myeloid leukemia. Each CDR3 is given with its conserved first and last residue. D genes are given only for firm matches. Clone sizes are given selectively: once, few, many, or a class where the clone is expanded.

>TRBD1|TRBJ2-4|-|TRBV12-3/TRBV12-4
TGTGCCAGCAGTTCTTCCCAGACAGGGGGCAATCAGTACTTC
CASSSSQTGGNQYF
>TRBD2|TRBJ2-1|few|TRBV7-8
TGTGCCAGCAGCTTAAGGGTTTGGCGGGAGATTGGTTCCTACAATGAGCAGTTCTTC
CASSLRVWREIGSYNEQFF
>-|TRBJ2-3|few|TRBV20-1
TGCAGTGCTACCCCGTTAGGAGATACGCAGTATTTT
CSATPLGDTQYF
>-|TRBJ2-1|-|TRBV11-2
TGTGCCAGCAGCTTATTTGGGAACAATGAGCAGTTCTTC
CASSLFGNNEQFF
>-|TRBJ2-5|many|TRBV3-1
TGTGCCAGCAGCCAAGATCCGGCAAGACAAGAGACCCAGTACTTC
CASSQDPARQETQYF
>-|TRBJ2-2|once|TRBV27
TGTGCCAGCAGTGATAGACGGTACACCGGGGAGCTGTTTTTT
CASSDRRYTGELFF
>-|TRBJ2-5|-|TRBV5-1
TGCGCCAGCAGCCCCTACCCAGGGAACCAAGAGACCCAGTACTTC
CASSPYPGNQETQYF
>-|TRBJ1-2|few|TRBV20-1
TGCAGTGCTAGGGTCGGGGAACCATATGGCTACACCTTC
CSARVGEPYGYTF
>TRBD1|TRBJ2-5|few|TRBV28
TGTGCCAGCAGCCCCGACAGGGCTAGAGGGGCAAGAGAGACCCAGTACTTC
CASSPDRARGARETQYF
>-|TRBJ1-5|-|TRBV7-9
TGTGCCAGCAGTCGCACCGATGACTATAGCAATCAGCCCCAGCATTTT
CASSRTDDYSNQPQHF
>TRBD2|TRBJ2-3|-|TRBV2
TGTGCCAGCAGTCGTACTAGCGGGAGTGATACGCAGTATTTT
CASSRTSGSDTQYF
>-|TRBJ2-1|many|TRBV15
TGTGCCACCAGGGAACAGGGCTTGTTAGAGAATGAGCAGTTCTTC
CATREQGLLENEQFF
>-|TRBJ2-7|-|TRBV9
TGTGCCAGCAGCGTACAACCGGGGGTGGGTTTCTACGAGCAGTACTTC
CASSVQPGVGFYEQYF
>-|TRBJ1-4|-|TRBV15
TGTGCCACCAGCAGAGATAGCGGGAGGGCTAATGAAAAACTGTTTTTT
CATSRDSGRANEKLFF
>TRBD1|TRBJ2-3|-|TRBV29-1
TGCAGCATCGACAGGGTGGGCAGCGCAGATACGCAGTATTTT
CSIDRVGSADTQYF
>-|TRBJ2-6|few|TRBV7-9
TGTGCCAGCAGCTTAAGCTCTGGATCTGGGGCCAACGTCCTGACTTTC
CASSLSSGSGANVLTF
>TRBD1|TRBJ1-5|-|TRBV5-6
TGTGCCAGCAGCTTAACACCCCGGGACAGGAAAAATCAGCCCCAGCATTTT
CASSLTPRDRKNQPQHF
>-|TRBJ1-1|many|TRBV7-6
TGTGCCAGCAGCTTAGTACCGGGCTCCCCCGAAGCTTTCTTT
CASSLVPGSPEAFF
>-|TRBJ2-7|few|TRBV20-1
TGCAGTGCTCGCCCCGGGTACCAGAGCTCCTACGAGCAGTACTTC
CSARPGYQSSYEQYF
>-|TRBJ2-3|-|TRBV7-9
TGTGCCAGCAGCTTAACGGCGGCAGATACGCAGTATTTT
CASSLTAADTQYF
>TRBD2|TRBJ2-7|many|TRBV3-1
TGTGCCAGCAGCCAATTAGCGGGAGAAAGCGAGCAGTACTTC
CASSQLAGESEQYF
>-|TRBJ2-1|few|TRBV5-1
TGCGCCAGCAGCTTGGACCGAATCCGTTCCAATGAGCAGTTCTTC
CASSLDRIRSNEQFF
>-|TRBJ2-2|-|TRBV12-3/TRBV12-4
TGTGCCAGCAGAACCCACTTGAGTGGTAGTTGGTCCGGGGAGCTGTTTTTT
CASRTHLSGSWSGELFF
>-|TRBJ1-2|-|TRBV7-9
TGTGCCAGCAGCCCTGGCTGGGGTTACTATGGCTACACCTTC
CASSPGWGYYGYTF
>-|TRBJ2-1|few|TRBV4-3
TGCGCCAGCAGCCAAGACGCGAGCTCCTACAATGAGCAGTTCTTC
CASSQDASSYNEQFF
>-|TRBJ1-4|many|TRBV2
TGTGCCAGCAGAAAGGAGTCAACTAATGAAAAACTGTTTTTT
CASRKESTNEKLFF
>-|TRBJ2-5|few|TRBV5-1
TGCGCCAGCAGCCCGGGAGTTGGCCTCCAAGAGACCCAGTACTTC
CASSPGVGLQETQYF
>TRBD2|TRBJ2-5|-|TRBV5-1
TGCGCCAGCAGCGGGACTAGCGGGATACCAGAGACCCAGTACTTC
CASSGTSGIPETQYF
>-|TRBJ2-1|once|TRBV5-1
TGCGCCAGCAGCTTGGGGGCGCCGGGTCGGGAGCAGTTCTTC
CASSLGAPGREQFF
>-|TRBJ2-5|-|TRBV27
TGTGCCAGCAGAACGTGGGGTGAGACCCAGTACTTC
CASRTWGETQYF
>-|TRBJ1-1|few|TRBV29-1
TGCAGCGTTGTGGGACGGCTGATTACTGAAGCTTTCTTT
CSVVGRLITEAFF
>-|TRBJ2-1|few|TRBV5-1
TGCGCCAGCAGCTTTAATTGGGATGAGCAGTTCTTC
CASSFNWDEQFF
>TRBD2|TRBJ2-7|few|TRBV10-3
TGTGCCATCACAACTAGCGGGAGGAACGAGCAGTACTTC
CAITTSGRNEQYF
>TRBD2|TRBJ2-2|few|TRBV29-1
TGCAGCGTTGAAATGCCTAGCGGGTACTACACCGGGGAGCTGTTTTTT
CSVEMPSGYYTGELFF
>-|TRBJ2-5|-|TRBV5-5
TGTGCCAGCAGCTTGGTTTTCACTCCACAAGAGACCCAGTACTTC
CASSLVFTPQETQYF
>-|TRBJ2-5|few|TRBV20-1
TGCAGTAGGCTCGGGGACCAAGAGACCCAGTACTTC
CSRLGDQETQYF
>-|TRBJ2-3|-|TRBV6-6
TGTGCCAGCAGTTCGGGAAGGGATACGCAGTATTTT
CASSSGRDTQYF
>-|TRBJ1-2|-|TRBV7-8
TGTGCCAGCAGCCCCGAAAGCTACACCTTC
CASSPESYTF
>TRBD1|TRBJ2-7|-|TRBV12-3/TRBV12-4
TGTGCCAGCAGTCCGGGACAGGGATTTCAGGAGCAGTACTTC
CASSPGQGFQEQYF
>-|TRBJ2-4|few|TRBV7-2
TGTGCCAGCAGCCCTAGGGAAGGAAACATTCAGTACTTC
CASSPREGNIQYF
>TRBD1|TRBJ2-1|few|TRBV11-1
TGTGCCAGCAGGTTGGCCGGGACAGGTACTGAGCAGTTCTTC
CASRLAGTGTEQFF
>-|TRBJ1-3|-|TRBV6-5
TGTGCCAGCAGTTACGACCTGGACGGCGTGAGGGACACCATATATTTT
CASSYDLDGVRDTIYF
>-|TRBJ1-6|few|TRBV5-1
TGCGCCAGCAGCCCCGGGACGGCGAGCTCCTATAATTCACCCCTCCACTTT
CASSPGTASSYNSPLHF
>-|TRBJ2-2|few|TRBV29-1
TGCAGCGTAGGGCAGGGGTCCACCGGGGAGCTGTTTTTT
CSVGQGSTGELFF
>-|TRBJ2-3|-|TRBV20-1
TGCAGTGCTAGGGGCCAGAGGAGTAGCACAGATACGCAGTATTTT
CSARGQRSSTDTQYF
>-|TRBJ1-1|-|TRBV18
TGTGCCAGCTACAAACAGGTCCAGAACACTGAAGCTTTCTTT
CASYKQVQNTEAFF
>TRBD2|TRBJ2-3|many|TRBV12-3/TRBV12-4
TGTGCCAGCAGTTTCCACGGGGGGGGCACAGATACGCAGTATTTT
CASSFHGGGTDTQYF
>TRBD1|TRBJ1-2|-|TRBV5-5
TGTGCCAGCAGCTTGCTCTCTACAGGGGGCTATGGCTACACCTTC
CASSLLSTGGYGYTF
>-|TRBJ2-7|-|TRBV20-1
TGCAGTGCGATAGAGGGTAGCCACGAGCAGTACTTC
CSAIEGSHEQYF
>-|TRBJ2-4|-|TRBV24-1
TGTGCCACCAGTGATTCAGGGCACATTCAGTACTTC
CATSDSGHIQYF
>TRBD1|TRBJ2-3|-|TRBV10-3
TGTGCCACCCGGGACAGGGATCCCGATACGCAGTATTTT
CATRDRDPDTQYF
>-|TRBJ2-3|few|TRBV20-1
TGCAGTGCTGAGGCCGACGGGGATACGCAGTATTTT
CSAEADGDTQYF
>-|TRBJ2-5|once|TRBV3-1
TGTGCCAGCACCATGAGTGGGAGGGGGATTGCTGATGAGACCCAGTACTTC
CASTMSGRGIADETQYF
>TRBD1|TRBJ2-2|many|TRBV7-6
TGTGCCAGCAGTAGGGACAGGGCAGGCGGGGAGCTGTTTTTT
CASSRDRAGGELFF
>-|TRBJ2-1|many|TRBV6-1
TGTGCCAGCAGTGATGGCGGGTCCTCCTACAATGAGCAGTTCTTC
CASSDGGSSYNEQFF